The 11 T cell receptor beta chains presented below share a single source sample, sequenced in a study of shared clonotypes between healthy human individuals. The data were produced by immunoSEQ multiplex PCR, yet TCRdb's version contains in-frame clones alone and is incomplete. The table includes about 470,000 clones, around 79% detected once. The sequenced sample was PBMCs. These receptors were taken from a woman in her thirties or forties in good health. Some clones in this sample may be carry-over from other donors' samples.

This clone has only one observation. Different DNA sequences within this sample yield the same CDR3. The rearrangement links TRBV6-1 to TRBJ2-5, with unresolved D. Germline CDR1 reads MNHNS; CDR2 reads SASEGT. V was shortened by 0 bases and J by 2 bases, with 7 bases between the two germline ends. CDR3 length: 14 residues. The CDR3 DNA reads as TGTGCCAGCAGTGAAGCAGGTTATCAAGAGACCCAGTACTTC. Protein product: CASSEAGYQETQYF.

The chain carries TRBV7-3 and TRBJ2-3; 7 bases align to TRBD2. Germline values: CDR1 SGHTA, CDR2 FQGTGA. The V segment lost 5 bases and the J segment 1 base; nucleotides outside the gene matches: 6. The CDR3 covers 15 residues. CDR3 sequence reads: CASSLGLVGTDTQYF. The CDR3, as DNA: TGTGCCAGCAGCCTAGGACTAGTGGGCACAGATACGCAGTATTTT.

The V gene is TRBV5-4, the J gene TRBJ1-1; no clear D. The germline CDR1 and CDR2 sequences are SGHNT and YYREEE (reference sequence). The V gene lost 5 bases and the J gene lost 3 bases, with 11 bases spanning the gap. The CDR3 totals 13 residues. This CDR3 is CASSLALYTEAFF. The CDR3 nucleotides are TGTGCCAGCAGTTTAGCCCTTTACACTGAAGCTTTCTTT.

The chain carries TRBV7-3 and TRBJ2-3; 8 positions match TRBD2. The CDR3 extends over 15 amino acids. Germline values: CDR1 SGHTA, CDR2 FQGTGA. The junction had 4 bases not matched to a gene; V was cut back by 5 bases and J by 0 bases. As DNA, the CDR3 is TGTGCCAGCAGCCAATCTAGCGGGAGCACAGATACGCAGTATTTT. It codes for CASSQSSGSTDTQYF. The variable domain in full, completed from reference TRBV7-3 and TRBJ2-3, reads GAGVSQTPSNKVTEKGKYVELRCDPISGHTALYWYRQSLGQGPEFLIYFQGTGAADDSGLPNDRFFAVRPEGSVSTLKIQRTERGDSAVYLCASSQSSGSTDTQYFGPGTRLTVL.

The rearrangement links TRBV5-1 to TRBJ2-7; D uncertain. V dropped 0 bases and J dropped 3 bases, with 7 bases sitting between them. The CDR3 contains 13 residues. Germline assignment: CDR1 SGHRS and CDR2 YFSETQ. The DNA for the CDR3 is TGCGCCAGCAGCTTGGTTGGTAACTACGAGCAGTACTTC. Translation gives CASSLVGNYEQYF.

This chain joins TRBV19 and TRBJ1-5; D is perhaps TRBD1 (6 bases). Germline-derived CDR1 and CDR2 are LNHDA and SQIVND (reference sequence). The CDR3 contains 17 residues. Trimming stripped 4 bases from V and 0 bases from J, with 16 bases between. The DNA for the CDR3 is TGTGCCAGTAGTACCCCTCCCGGGACAAATAGCAATCAGCCCCAGCATTTT. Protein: CASSTPPGTNSNQPQHF.

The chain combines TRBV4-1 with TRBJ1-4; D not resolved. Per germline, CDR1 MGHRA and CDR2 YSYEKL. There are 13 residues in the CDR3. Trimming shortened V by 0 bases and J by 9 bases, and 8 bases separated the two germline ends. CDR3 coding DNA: TGCGCCAGCAGCCAAGATGTGACAAAAAAACTGTTTTTT. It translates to CASSQDVTKKLFF.

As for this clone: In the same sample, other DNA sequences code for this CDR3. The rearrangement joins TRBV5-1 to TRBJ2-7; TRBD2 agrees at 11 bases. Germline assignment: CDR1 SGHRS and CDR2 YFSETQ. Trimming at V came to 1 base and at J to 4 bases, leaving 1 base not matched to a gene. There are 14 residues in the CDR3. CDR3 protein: CASSLTSGSYEQYF. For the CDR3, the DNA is TGCGCCAGCAGCTTGACTAGCGGGAGTTACGAGCAGTACTTC. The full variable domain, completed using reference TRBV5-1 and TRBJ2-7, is KAGVTQTPRYLIKTRGQQVTLSCSPISGHRSVSWYQQTPGQGLQFLFEYFSETQRNKGNFPGRFSGRQFSNSRSEMNVSTLELGDSALYLCASSLTSGSYEQYFGPGTRLTVT.

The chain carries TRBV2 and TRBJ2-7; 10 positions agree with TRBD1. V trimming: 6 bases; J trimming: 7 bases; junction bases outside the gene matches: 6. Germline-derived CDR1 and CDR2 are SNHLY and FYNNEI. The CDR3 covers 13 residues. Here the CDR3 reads CASSDRGPWEQYF. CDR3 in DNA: TGTGCCAGCAGCGACAGGGGGCCGTGGGAGCAGTACTTC.

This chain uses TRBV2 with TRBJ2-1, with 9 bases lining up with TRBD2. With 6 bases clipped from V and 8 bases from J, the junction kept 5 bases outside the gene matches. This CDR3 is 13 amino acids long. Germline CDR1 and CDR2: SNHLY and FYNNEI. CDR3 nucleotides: TGTGCCAGCAGGGGCGGGAGGGTAGATGAGCAGTTCTTC. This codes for CASRGGRVDEQFF.

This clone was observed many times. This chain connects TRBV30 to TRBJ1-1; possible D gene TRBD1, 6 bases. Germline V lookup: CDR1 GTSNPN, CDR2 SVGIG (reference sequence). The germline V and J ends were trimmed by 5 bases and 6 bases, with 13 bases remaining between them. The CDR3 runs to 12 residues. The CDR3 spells CAWSWGAAEAFF. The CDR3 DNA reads TGTGCCTGGTCCTGGGGGGCCGCTGAAGCTTTCTTT.